The 7 T cell receptor beta chains in this list originate from one sample, sequenced in a study of cytomegalovirus exposure and HLA in healthy donors. The repertoire was sequenced with immunoSEQ multiplex PCR; TCRdb's copy has only in-frame clones and lacks some. The data contain more than 250,000 clones, about 90% of them singletons. The sequenced sample was PBMCs. The receptors originated from a woman aged 30 to 39 in good health and CMV-seropositive.

The chain joins TRBV27 to TRBJ2-7, with no clear D. CDR1 and CDR2 (germline): MNHEY, SMNVEV (reference sequence). The ends were cut back, 4 bases at V and 3 bases at J, with 7 bases in the middle. The CDR3 spans 12 residues. The CDR3 DNA reads TGTGCCAGCAGTTCCTCCATCTACGAGCAGTACTTC. Its translation is CASSSSIYEQYF.

CDR3: CASSQGRGGYGYTF. CDR3 nucleotides: TGCGCCAGCAGCCAAGGTAGAGGTGGCTATGGCTACACCTTC. The rearrangement uses TRBV4-3 and TRBJ1-2; D is undetermined. Per germline, CDR1 LGHNA and CDR2 YSLEER. The CDR3 has 14 residues. The V and J ends lost 1 base and 4 bases respectively, with 10 bases between them.

V usage is TRBV9 and J usage is TRBJ2-5, with D possibly being TRBD2 (7 bases). Germline CDR1 reads SGDLS; CDR2 reads YYNGEE. Trimming cost V 1 base and J 1 base, with 17 bases left between them. The CDR3 is 17 residues long. CDR3 region: CASSVRGGGAFQETQYF. In DNA, the CDR3 is TGTGCCAGCAGCGTAAGAGGGGGGGGAGCTTTCCAAGAGACCCAGTACTTC.

The V call is TRBV27, the J call TRBJ2-7; D may be TRBD1 or TRBD2 (5 bases each). V lost 5 bases and J 2 bases, leaving 10 bases between the germline ends. CDR3 length: 13 amino acids. In germline, CDR1 is MNHEY, CDR2 SMNVEV (reference sequence). CDR3 in amino acids: CASSSRDAYEQYF. CDR3 bases: TGTGCCAGCAGTAGCCGGGACGCCTACGAGCAGTACTTC.

V usage is TRBV15 and J usage is TRBJ2-1; D is possibly TRBD2 (5 bases). CDR3 length equals 16 residues. Trimming removed 0 bases at V and 4 bases at J, with 13 bases between. Germline assignment: CDR1 LNHNV and CDR2 YYDKDF (reference sequence). CDR3 loop: CATSRDLGRGYNEQFF. The DNA of the CDR3 is TGTGCCACCAGCAGAGACCTTGGGAGAGGGTACAATGAGCAGTTCTTC. The full variable domain, with the rest looked up from reference TRBV15 and TRBJ2-1, is DAMVIQNPRYQVTQFGKPVTLSCSQTLNHNVMYWYQQKSSQAPKLLFHYYDKDFNNEADTPDNFQSRRPNTSFCFLDIRSPGLGDTAMYLCATSRDLGRGYNEQFFGPGTRLTVL.

CDR3 sequence reads: CASSFQRGLSNYGYTF. The DNA of the CDR3 is TGTGCCAGCAGTTTTCAAAGGGGGCTTTCTAACTATGGCTACACCTTC. This chain links TRBV27 with TRBJ1-2; 7 nucleotides match TRBD1. The J segment lost 0 bases and the V segment lost 3 bases, leaving 7 bases of the junction unmatched. This CDR3 spans 16 amino acids. CDR1 and CDR2 (germline): MNHEY, SMNVEV (reference sequence).

The genes are TRBV18 and TRBJ1-6; 10 nucleotides match TRBD1. V dropped 4 bases and J dropped 8; count of bases not matched to a gene: 2. The CDR3 loop spans 14 amino acids. Per the germline V gene, CDR1 is KGHSH and CDR2 is LQKENI. The CDR3 spells CASSRQGADSPLHF. The CDR3 DNA reads TGTGCCAGCTCACGACAGGGGGCTGATTCACCCCTCCACTTT.